This T cell receptor beta chain was documented in a study of OX40 agonist ivuxolimab in advanced cancers. Study-wide context: Participants averaged approximately 65 years of age (range about 23 to 80) and were about 85% male.

General study results and limits: Relative to CD4+ cells, CD8+ T cells on average had more expanded clones.

Sampling of blood occurred at baseline, cycle 4 day 1, and cycle 7 day 1. A note on this clone: The antigen remains undetermined.

Sequencing used immunoSEQ multiplex PCR; TCRdb keeps in-frame clones, though not all of them. The data contain about 73,000 clones, 75% to 90% of them singletons. The V end was cut by 1 base, the J end by 3 bases, with 7 bases between. The CDR3 covers 13 residues. Looked up from germline, CDR1 is MGHRA and CDR2 is YSYEKL. Sample: CD4+ or CD8+ T cells sorted from blood, taken in a trial of the OX40 agonist ivuxolimab. The sequence came from an adult with an advanced solid tumor such as melanoma, head and neck, liver or kidney cancer. The rearrangement links TRBV4-1 to TRBJ2-7; D possibly corresponds to TRBD1 (6 bases). The CDR3 loop is CASSQVGGYEQYF. The CDR3 bases are TGCGCCAGCAGCCAAGTAGGGGGCTACGAGCAGTACTTC.